This T cell receptor (beta chain) was sequenced for a study of shared clonotypes between healthy human individuals. The germline gives CDR1 SGHAT, CDR2 FQNNGV. The CDR3 loop spans 11 amino acids. V was trimmed by 4 bases and J by 5 bases, leaving 6 bases between them. In the naive CD8 group, cells lacked CD45RO and were positively selected for CCR7, so terminally differentiated effector memory CD45RA+ cells were left out. Concerning this clone itself: Its antigen is not known.

Study-wide results and caveats: Generation of non-shared clonotypes was less probable than generation of clonotypes shared by all four donors.

Assay used: immunoSEQ multiplex PCR; TCRdb lists only in-frame clones, some missing. The table lists some 580,000 clones, about 98% of them singletons, with around 0.3% in the top ten. Sequenced: naive CD8+ T cells sorted from blood. The sequence derives from a man aged 30 to 45 in good health. The rearrangement uses TRBV11-2 and TRBJ2-7; D is uncertain. The CDR3 DNA sequence: TGTGCCAGCAGCTCCTCGGACGAGCAGTACTTC. As protein: CASSSSDEQYF.